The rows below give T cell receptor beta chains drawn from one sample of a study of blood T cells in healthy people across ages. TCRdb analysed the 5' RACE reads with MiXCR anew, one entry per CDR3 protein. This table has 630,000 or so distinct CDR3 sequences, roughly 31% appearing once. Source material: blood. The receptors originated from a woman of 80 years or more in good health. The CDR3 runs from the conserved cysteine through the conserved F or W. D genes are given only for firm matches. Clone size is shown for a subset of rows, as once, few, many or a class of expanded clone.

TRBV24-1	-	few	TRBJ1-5	TGTGCCACCAGTGGAAGCAATCAGCCCCAGCATTTT	CATSGSNQPQHF
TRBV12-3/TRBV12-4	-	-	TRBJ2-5	TGTGCCAGCAGGGAGTTTGGGGAGACCCAGTACTTC	CASREFGETQYF
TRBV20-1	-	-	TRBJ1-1	TGCAGTGCTAGAGATCCGAACAGGGTGGTTGCTGAAGCTTTCTTT	CSARDPNRVVAEAFF
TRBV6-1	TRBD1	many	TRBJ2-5	TGTGCCAGCAGTGATTGGGACAGGGGTTGGGAGACCCAGTACTTC	CASSDWDRGWETQYF
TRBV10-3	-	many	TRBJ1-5	TGTGCCATCAGTGACGGGATTAGCAATCAGCCCCAGCATTTT	CAISDGISNQPQHF
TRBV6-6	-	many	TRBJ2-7	TGTGCCAGCAGTTCCGGGCATGGAGCGTACGAGCAGTACTTC	CASSSGHGAYEQYF
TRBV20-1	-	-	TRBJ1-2	TGCAGTGCTATGCGGACAGCGAGCGATGGCTACACCTTC	CSAMRTASDGYTF
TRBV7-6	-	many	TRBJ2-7	TGTGCCAGCAGTCCTTGGGACGACTACGAGCAGTACTTC	CASSPWDDYEQYF
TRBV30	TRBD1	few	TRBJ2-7	TGTGCCTGGGGTATGACAGGGGCCTACGAGCAGTACTTC	CAWGMTGAYEQYF
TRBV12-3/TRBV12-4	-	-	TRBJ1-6	TGTGCCAGCAGTTTTAGGGGACCCTATAATTCACCCCTCCACTTT	CASSFRGPYNSPLHF
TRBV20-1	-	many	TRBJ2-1	TGCAGTGCTTCCATTTATTACTATGAGCAGTTCTTC	CSASIYYYEQFF
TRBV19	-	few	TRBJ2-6	TGTGCCAGTACCCCAAAGGGTCGCTCTGGGGCCAACGTCCTGACTTTC	CASTPKGRSGANVLTF
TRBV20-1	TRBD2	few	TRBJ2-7	TGCAGTGCTAGAGAGGTCGGGGGGACCTACGAGCAGTACTTC	CSAREVGGTYEQYF
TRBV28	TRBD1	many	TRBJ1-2	TGTGCCAGTTCCGGGACAGGGGAAATTCGGGGCTACACCTTC	CASSGTGEIRGYTF
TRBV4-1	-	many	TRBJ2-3	TGCGCCAGCAGCCAAGAATACGGGGGCGATACGCAGTATTTT	CASSQEYGGDTQYF